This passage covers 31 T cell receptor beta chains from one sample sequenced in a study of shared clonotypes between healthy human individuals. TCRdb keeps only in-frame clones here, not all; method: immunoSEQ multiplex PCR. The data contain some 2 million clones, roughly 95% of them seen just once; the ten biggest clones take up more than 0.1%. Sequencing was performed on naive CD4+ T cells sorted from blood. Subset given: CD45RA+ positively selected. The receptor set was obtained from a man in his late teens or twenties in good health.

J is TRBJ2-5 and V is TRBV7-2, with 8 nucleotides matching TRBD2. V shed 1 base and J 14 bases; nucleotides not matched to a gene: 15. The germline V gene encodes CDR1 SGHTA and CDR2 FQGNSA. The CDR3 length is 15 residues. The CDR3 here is CASSLVPGAAGGPYF. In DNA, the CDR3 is TGTGCCAGCAGCTTAGTTCCCGGGGCGGCGGGAGGCCCATACTTC. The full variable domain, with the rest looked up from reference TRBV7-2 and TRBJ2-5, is GAGVSQSPSNKVTEKGKDVELRCDPISGHTALYWYRQSLGQGLEFLIYFQGNSAPDKSGLPSDRFSAERTGGSVSTLTIQRTQQEDSAVYLCASSLVPGAAGGPYFGPGTRLLVL.

Here the CDR3 reads CASSLGVQRGGETQYF. CDR3 sequence (DNA): TGTGCCAGCAGCTTGGGGGTTCAGAGGGGTGGAGAGACCCAGTACTTC. The rearrangement joins TRBV5-4 to TRBJ2-5; possibly TRBD1 or TRBD2 for D (5 bases each). The CDR3 has 16 residues. The germline V gene encodes CDR1 SGHNT and CDR2 YYREEE (reference sequence). The ends were cut back, 0 bases at V and 4 bases at J, with 16 bases in the middle.

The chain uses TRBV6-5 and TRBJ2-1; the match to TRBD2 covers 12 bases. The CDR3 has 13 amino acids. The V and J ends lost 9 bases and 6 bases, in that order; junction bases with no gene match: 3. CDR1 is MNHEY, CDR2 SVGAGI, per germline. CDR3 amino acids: CASAGLAGNEQFF. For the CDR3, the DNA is TGTGCCAGTGCGGGACTAGCGGGCAATGAGCAGTTCTTC.

CDR3 loop: CASSLIPVGNTEAFF. The CDR3 DNA is TGTGCCAGCAGTTTAATCCCCGTCGGAAACACTGAAGCTTTCTTT. J is TRBJ1-1 and V is TRBV2; D gene uncertain. CDR1 and CDR2 (germline): SNHLY, FYNNEI. The CDR3 sequence is 15 residues long. The V gene lost 5 bases and the J gene lost 2 bases, with 15 bases spanning the gap.

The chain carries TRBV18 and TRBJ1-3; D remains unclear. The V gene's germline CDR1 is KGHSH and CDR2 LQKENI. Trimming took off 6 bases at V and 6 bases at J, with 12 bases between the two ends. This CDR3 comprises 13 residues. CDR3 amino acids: CASSPGRLNTIYF. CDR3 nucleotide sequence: TGTGCCAGCTCCCCTGGAAGGTTAAACACCATATATTTT.

In nucleotides, the CDR3 is TGTGCCAGCAGGCAGGGACTAGCGGGCACAGATACGCAGTATTTT. Residues: CASRQGLAGTDTQYF. This chain connects TRBV2 to TRBJ2-3; 11 bases align to TRBD2. Per the germline V gene, CDR1 is SNHLY and CDR2 is FYNNEI. The CDR3 totals 15 residues. V shed 6 bases and J 1 base; nucleotides not matched to a gene: 3.

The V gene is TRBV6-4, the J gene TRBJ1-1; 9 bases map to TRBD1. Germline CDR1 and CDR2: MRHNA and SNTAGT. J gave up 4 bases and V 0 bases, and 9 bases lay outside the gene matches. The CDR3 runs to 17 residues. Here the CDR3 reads CASSDSQWDRVGTEAFF. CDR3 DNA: TGTGCCAGCAGTGACTCTCAATGGGACAGGGTCGGCACTGAAGCTTTCTTT.

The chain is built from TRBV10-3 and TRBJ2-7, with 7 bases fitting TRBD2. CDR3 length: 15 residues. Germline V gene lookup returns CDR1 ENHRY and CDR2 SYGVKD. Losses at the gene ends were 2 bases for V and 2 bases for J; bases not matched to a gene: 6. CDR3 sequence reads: CAISEVAGAAYEQYF. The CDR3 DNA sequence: TGTGCCATCAGTGAGGTTGCGGGAGCAGCCTACGAGCAGTACTTC.

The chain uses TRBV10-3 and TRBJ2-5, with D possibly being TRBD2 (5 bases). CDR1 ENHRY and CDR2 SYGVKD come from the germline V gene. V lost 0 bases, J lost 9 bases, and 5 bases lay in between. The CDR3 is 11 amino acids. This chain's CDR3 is CAISESGAQYF. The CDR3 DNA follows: TGTGCCATCAGTGAGTCGGGAGCCCAGTACTTC.

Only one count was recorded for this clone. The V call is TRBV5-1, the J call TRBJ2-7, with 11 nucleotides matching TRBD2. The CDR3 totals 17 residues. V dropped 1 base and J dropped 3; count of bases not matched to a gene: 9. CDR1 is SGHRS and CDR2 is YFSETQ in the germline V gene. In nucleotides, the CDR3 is TGCGCCAGCAGCTTGACTATCACTAGCGGGAGAGTCTACGAGCAGTACTTC. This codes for CASSLTITSGRVYEQYF.

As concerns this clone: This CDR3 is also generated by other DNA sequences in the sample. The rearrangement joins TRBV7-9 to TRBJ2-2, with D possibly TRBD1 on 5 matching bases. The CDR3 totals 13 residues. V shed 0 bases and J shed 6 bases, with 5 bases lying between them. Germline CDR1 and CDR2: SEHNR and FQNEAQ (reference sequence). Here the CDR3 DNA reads TGTGCCAGCAGCTTAGCAGGGGCCGGGGAGCTGTTTTTT. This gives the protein CASSLAGAGELFF.

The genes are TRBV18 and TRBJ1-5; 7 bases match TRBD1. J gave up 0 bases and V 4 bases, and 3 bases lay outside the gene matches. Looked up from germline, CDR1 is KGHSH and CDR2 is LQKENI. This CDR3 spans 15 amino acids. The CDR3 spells CASSRQGLSNQPQHF. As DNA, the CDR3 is TGTGCCAGCTCACGACAGGGCCTTAGCAATCAGCCCCAGCATTTT.

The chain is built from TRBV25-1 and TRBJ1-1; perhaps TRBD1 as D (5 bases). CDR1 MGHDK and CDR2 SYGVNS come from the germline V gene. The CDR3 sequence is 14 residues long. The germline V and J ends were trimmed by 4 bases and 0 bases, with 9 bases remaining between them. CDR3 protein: CASSAGTMNTEAFF. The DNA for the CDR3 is TGTGCCAGCAGTGCGGGGACCATGAACACTGAAGCTTTCTTT.

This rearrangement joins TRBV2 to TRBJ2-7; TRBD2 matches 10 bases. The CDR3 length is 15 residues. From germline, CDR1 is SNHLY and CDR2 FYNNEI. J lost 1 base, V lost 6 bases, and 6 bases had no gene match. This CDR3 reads CASRERTSGSYEQYF. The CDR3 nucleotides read TGTGCCAGCAGAGAACGGACTAGCGGTTCCTACGAGCAGTACTTC.

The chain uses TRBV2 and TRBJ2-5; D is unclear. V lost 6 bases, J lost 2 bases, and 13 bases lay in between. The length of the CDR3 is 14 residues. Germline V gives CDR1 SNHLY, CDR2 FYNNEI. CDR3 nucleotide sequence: TGTGCCAGCAGGAATTCAGGATCGCAAGAGACCCAGTACTTC. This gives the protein CASRNSGSQETQYF.

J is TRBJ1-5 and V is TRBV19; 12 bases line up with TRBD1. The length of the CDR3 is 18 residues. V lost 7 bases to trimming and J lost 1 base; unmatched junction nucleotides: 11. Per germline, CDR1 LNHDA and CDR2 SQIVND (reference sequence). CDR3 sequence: CASMTGTGGYWSNQPQHF. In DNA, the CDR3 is TGTGCCAGTATGACCGGGACAGGGGGCTATTGGAGCAATCAGCCCCAGCATTTT.

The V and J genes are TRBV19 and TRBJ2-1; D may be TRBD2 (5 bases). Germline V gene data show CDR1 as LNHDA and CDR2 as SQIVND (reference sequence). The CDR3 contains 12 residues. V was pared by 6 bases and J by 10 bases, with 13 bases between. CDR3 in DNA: TGTGCCAGTAGCCCCGGGATTGGAGAGCAGTTCTTC. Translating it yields CASSPGIGEQFF.

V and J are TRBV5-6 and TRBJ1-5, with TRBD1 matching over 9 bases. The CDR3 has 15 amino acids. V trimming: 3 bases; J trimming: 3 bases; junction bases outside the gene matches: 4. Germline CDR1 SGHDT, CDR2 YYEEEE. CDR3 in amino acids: CASSSWDRDNQPQHF. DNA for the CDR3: TGTGCCAGCAGCTCTTGGGACAGGGACAATCAGCCCCAGCATTTT.

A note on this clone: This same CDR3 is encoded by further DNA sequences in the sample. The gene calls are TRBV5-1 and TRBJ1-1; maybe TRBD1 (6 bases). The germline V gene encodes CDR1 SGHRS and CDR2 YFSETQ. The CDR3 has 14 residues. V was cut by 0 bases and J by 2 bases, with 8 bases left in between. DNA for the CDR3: TGCGCCAGCAGCTTGGCGGGGGCTAACACTGAAGCTTTCTTT. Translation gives CASSLAGANTEAFF.

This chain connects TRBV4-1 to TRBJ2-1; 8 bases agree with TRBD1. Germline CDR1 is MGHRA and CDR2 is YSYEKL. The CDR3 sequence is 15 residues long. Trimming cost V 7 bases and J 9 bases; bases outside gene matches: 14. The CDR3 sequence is CASTHGQGGFSEQFF. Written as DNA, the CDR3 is TGCGCCAGCACCCACGGACAGGGTGGGTTTAGTGAGCAGTTCTTC.

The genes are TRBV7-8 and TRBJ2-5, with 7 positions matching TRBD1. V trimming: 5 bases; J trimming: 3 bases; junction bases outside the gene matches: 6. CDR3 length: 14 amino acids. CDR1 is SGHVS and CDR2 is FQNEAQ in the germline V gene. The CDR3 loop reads CASSRTGKKETQYF. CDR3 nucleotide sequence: TGTGCCAGCAGCAGGACAGGCAAAAAAGAGACCCAGTACTTC.

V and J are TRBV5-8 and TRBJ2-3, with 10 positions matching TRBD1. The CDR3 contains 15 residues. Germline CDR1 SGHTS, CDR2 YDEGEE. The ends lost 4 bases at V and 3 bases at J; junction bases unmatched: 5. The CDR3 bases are TGTGCCAGCAGCGCGGGACAGGGGTGGACAGATACGCAGTATTTT. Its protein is CASSAGQGWTDTQYF.

The CDR3 loop reads CAISESTGMAGGGYTF. The CDR3 DNA sequence: TGTGCCATCAGTGAGTCAACAGGAATGGCCGGGGGTGGCTACACCTTC. The chain uses TRBV10-3 and TRBJ1-2; a weak D match, TRBD1 (5 bases). CDR1 is ENHRY and CDR2 is SYGVKD in the germline V gene. This CDR3 has 16 amino acids. The V end lost 0 bases, the J end lost 7 bases, and 18 bases lay between the germline ends.

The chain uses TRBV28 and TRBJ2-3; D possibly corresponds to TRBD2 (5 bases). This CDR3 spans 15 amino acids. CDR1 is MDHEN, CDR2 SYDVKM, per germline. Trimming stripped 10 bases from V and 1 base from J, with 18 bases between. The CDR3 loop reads CATRTSKVGTDTQYF. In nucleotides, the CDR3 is TGTGCCACTCGGACTTCGAAAGTTGGCACAGATACGCAGTATTTT.

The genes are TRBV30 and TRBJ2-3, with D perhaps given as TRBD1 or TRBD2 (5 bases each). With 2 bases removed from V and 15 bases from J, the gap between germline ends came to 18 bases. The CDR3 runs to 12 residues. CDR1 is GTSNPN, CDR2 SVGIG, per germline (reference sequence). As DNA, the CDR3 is TGTGCCTGGAGTCCCCGGGACCCTTATTTTTATTTT. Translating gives CAWSPRDPYFYF.

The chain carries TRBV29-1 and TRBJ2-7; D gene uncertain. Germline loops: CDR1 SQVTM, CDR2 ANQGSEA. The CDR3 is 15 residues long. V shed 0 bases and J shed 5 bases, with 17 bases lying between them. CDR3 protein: CSVEDRASPSDEQYF. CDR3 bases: TGCAGCGTTGAAGATCGGGCTTCCCCCTCGGACGAGCAGTACTTC.

CDR3: CASSDSVDSPLHF. DNA for the CDR3: TGTGCCAGCAGTGATAGCGTGGATTCACCCCTCCACTTT. The chain is built from TRBV6-1 and TRBJ1-6; D not resolved. In germline, CDR1 is MNHNS, CDR2 SASEGT. The CDR3 covers 13 residues. V was shortened by 3 bases and J by 8 bases, with 8 bases between the two germline ends.

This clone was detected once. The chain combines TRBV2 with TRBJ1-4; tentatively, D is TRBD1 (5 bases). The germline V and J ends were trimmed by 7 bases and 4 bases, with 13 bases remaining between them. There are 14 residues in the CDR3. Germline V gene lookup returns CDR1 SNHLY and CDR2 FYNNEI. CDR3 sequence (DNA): TGTGCCAGCAAGTGGGGGGAGTTTAATGAAAAACTGTTTTTT. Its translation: CASKWGEFNEKLFF.

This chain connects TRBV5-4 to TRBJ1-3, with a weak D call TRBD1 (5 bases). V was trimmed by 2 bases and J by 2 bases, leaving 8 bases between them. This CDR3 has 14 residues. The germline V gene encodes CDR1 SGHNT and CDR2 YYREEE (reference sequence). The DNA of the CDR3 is TGTGCCAGCAGCTTTGGGGGGGCTGGAAACACCATATATTTT. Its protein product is CASSFGGAGNTIYF.

CDR3 sequence: CASSTRRKEQFF. CDR3 DNA: TGTGCCAGTAGTACCCGAAGGAAGGAGCAGTTCTTC. V usage is TRBV19 and J usage is TRBJ2-1; D is undetermined. Germline CDR1 LNHDA, CDR2 SQIVND (reference sequence). This CDR3 has 12 amino acids. Trimming stripped 4 bases from V and 10 bases from J, with 11 bases between.

Written as DNA, the CDR3 is TGCGCCAGCAGAAAGACAGGCACAGATACGCAGTATTTT. Protein: CASRKTGTDTQYF. The chain carries TRBV5-1 and TRBJ2-3; weak D call: TRBD1 (5 bases). Trimming removed 5 bases at V and 1 base at J, with 8 bases between. The length of the CDR3 is 13 residues. Germline CDR1 is SGHRS and CDR2 is YFSETQ. Using reference TRBV5-1 and TRBJ2-3 for the parts outside the CDR3, the full variable domain is KAGVTQTPRYLIKTRGQQVTLSCSPISGHRSVSWYQQTPGQGLQFLFEYFSETQRNKGNFPGRFSGRQFSNSRSEMNVSTLELGDSALYLCASRKTGTDTQYFGPGTRLTVL.